These 8 T cell receptor beta chains came from one sample sequenced in a study of blood T cell repertoires in COVID-19. TCRdb's copy holds only in-frame clones and misses some; the assay was immunoSEQ multiplex PCR. The sample carries 110,000 to 150,000 clones, just over 85% recorded once. Input material: peripheral blood. The receptors here all came from a woman aged 55-69 years with acute or convalescent COVID-19.

This sequence joins TRBV18 and TRBJ2-7; 15 bases match TRBD2. CDR3 size: 17 residues. V was pared by 5 bases and J by 0 bases, with 5 bases of the junction left unmatched. CDR1 KGHSH and CDR2 LQKENI come from the germline V gene. The CDR3 reads CASSSGLAGGNSYEQYF. The CDR3 DNA sequence: TGTGCCAGCTCATCGGGACTAGCGGGGGGCAACTCCTACGAGCAGTACTTC.

This chain joins TRBV7-9 and TRBJ2-1, with no clear D. The CDR3 is made up of 13 amino acids. Germline values: CDR1 SEHNR, CDR2 FQNEAQ (reference sequence). V was pared by 2 bases and J by 10 bases, with 12 bases between. CDR3: CASSLSGWAEQFF. The DNA of the CDR3 is TGTGCCAGCAGCTTATCAGGCTGGGCAGAGCAGTTCTTC.

The rearrangement joins TRBV11-3 to TRBJ1-1; possible D gene TRBD1, 5 bases. The CDR3 length is 14 residues. CDR1 is SGHNT and CDR2 is YENEEA in the germline V gene. The V and J ends lost 3 bases and 8 bases respectively, with 16 bases between them. The CDR3 sequence: CASSLGLGVREAFF. In nucleotides, the CDR3 is TGTGCCAGCAGCTTGGGACTCGGGGTCAGGGAAGCTTTCTTT.

The chain joins TRBV19 to TRBJ2-2, with D unclear. The CDR3 consists of 15 residues. Deletions cut 5 bases from V and 3 bases from J, with 13 bases between. CDR1 and CDR2 from the germline V gene are LNHDA and SQIVND (reference sequence). The CDR3 is CASSEALGHTGELFF. CDR3 in DNA: TGTGCCAGTAGTGAAGCTCTAGGCCACACCGGGGAGCTGTTTTTT.

A word on this clone: The same CDR3 is also encoded by other DNA sequences in this sample. The chain combines TRBV19 with TRBJ2-1; D is possibly TRBD2 (5 bases). Germline CDR1 LNHDA, CDR2 SQIVND (reference sequence). The CDR3 has 13 amino acids. Trimming took off 7 bases at V and 4 bases at J, with 11 bases between the two ends. The CDR3 loop reads CASNPSGYNEQFF. The CDR3 nucleotides read TGTGCCAGTAACCCCTCGGGATACAATGAGCAGTTCTTC.

This chain uses TRBV7-2 with TRBJ1-5, with a possible D match to TRBD1 (5 bases). Germline lookup yields CDR1 SGHTA and CDR2 FQGNSA. Trimming pared 5 bases from V and 5 bases from J, leaving 16 bases between. The CDR3 has 15 residues. In DNA, the CDR3 is TGTGCCAGCAGCCTCAGGGTCGGCAGGGATCAGCCCCAGCATTTT. Translation: CASSLRVGRDQPQHF.

This chain links TRBV7-2 with TRBJ1-2; 8 bases agree with TRBD1. The CDR3 is made up of 14 amino acids. V gave up 1 base and J gave up 7 bases; unmatched junction bases: 5. The germline V gene encodes CDR1 SGHTA and CDR2 FQGNSA. The CDR3 region is CASSLDTGGSGYTF. CDR3 DNA sequence: TGTGCCAGCAGCTTAGACACAGGGGGGTCTGGCTACACCTTC.

The chain links TRBV7-9 to TRBJ2-7; 7 bases are shared with TRBD1. This CDR3 spans 13 amino acids. V gave up 5 bases and J gave up 3 bases; unmatched junction bases: 4. Germline values: CDR1 SEHNR, CDR2 FQNEAQ (reference sequence). The CDR3 coding sequence is TGTGCCAGCAGCGCCAGGGACAGCTACGAGCAGTACTTC. Amino acid sequence: CASSARDSYEQYF.